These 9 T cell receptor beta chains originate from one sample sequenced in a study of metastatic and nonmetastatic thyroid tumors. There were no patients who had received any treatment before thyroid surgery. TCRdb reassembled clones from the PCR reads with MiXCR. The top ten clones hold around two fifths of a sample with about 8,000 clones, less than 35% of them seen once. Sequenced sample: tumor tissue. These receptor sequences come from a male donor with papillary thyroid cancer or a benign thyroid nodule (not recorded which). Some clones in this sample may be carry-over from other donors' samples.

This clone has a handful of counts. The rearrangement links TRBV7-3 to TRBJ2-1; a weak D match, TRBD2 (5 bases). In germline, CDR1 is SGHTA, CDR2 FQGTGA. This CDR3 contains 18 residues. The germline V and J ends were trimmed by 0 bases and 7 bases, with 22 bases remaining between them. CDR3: CASSLTPSSRGVYNEQFF. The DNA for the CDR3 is TGTGCCAGCAGCTTAACGCCCTCTAGCAGAGGAGTATATAATGAGCAGTTCTTC.

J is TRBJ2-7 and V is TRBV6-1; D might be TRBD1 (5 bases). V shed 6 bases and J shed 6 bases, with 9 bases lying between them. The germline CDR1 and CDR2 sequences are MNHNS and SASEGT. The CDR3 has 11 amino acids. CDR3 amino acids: CASSWGSEQYF. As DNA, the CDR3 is TGTGCCAGCAGCTGGGGCTCCGAGCAGTACTTC.

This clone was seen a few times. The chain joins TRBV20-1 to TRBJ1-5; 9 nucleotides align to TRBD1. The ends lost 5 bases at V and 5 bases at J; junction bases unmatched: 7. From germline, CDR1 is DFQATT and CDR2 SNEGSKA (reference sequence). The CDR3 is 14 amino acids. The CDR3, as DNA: TGCAGTGCTTACAGGGGGCTTTCTGATCAGCCCCAGCATTTT. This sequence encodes CSAYRGLSDQPQHF.

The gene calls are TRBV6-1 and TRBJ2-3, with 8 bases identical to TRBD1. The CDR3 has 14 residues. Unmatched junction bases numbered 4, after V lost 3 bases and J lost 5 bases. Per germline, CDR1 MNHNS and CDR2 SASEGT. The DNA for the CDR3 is TGTGCCAGCAGTGAGACAGGGGAAATAGATACGCAGTATTTT. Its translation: CASSETGEIDTQYF.

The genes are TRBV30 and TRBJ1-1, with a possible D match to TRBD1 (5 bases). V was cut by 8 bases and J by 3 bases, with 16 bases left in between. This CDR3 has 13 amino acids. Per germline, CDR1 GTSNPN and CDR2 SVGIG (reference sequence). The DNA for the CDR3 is TGTGCCCGAGCGGGAGGGGCTGACACTGAAGCTTTCTTT. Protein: CARAGGADTEAFF. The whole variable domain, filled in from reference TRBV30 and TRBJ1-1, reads SQTIHQWPATLVQPVGSPLSLECTVEGTSNPNLYWYRQAAGRGLQLLFYSVGIGQISSEVPQNLSASRPQDRQFILSSKKLLLSDSGFYLCARAGGADTEAFFGQGTRLTVV.

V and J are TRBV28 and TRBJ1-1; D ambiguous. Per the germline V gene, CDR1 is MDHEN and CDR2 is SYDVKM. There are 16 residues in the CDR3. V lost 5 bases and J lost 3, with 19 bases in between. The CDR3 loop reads CASSLPPEGRYTEAFF. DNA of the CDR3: TGTGCCAGCAGTCTCCCTCCAGAGGGTAGGTACACTGAAGCTTTCTTT. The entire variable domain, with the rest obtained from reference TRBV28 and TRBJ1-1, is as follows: DVKVTQSSRYLVKRTGEKVFLECVQDMDHENMFWYRQDPGLGLRLIYFSYDVKMKEKGDIPEGYSVSREKKERFSLILESASTNQTSMYLCASSLPPEGRYTEAFFGQGTRLTVV.

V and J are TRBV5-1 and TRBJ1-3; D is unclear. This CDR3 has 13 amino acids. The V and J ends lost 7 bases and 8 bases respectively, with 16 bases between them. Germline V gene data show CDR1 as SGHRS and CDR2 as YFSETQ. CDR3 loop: CASAQEFGDTIYF. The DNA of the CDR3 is TGCGCCAGCGCCCAAGAGTTCGGGGACACCATATATTTT.

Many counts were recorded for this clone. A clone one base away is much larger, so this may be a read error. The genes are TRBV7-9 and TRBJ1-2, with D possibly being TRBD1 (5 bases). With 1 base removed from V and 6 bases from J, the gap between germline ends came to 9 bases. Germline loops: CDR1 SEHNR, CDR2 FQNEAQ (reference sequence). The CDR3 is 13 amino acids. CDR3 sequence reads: CASSLGQIHGYTF. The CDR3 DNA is TGTGCCAGCAGCTTAGGACAGATCCATGGCTACACCTTC.

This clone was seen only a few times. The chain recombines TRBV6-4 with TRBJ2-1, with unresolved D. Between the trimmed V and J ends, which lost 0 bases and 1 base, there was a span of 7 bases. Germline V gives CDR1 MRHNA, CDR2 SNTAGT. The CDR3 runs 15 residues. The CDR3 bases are TGTGCCAGCAGTGACTCCCACGGATCCTACAATGAGCAGTTCTTC. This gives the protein CASSDSHGSYNEQFF.